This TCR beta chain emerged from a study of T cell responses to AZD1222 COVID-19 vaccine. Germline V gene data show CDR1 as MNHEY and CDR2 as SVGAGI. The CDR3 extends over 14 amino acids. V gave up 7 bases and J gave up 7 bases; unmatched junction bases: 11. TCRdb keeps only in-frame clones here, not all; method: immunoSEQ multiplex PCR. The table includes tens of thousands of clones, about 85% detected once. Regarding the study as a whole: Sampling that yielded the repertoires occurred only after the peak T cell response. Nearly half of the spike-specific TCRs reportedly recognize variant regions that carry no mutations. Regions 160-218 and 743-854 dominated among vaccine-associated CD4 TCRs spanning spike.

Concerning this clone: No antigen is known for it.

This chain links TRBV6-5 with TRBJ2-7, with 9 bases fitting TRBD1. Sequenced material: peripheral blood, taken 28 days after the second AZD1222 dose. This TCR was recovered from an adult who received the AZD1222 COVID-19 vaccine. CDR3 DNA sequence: TGTGCCAGCAACTTGGGACAGGGACATATGGAGCAGTACTTC. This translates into CASNLGQGHMEQYF.